This TCR beta chain was sequenced in a study of Graves' ophthalmopathy and Graves' hyperthyroidism. This clonotype has only one observation. Germline lookup yields CDR1 KGHDR and CDR2 SFDVKD. Trimming shortened V by 11 bases and J by 3 bases, and 22 bases separated the two germline ends. This CDR3 has 16 residues. RNA transcripts yielded amplified TCR beta CDR3 regions. Following a first-round RT-PCR that used HTBI primers, a second-round multiplex PCR was carried out. MiXCR, run by TCRdb on the multiplex PCR reads, gives a single entry per CDR3 protein. The sample shows approximately 640,000 distinct CDR3 sequences, more than 40% of them seen only once.

The receptor was isolated from an adult man with Graves' ophthalmopathy. The gene calls are TRBV24-1 and TRBJ1-5; D not certain. Sequencing used peripheral blood. This CDR3 reads CASSPQSGRNNQPQHF. CDR3 in DNA: TGTGCCAGCAGCCCCCAGAGTGGGAGGAACAATCAGCCCCAGCATTTT.